The T cell receptor beta chain under discussion was sequenced for a study of blood T cell repertoires in COVID-19. The method was immunoSEQ multiplex PCR; TCRdb's version includes in-frame clones alone and lacks a portion of them. The table includes about 370,000 clones, around 89% detected once. Deletions cut 5 bases from V and 5 bases from J, with 17 bases between. The CDR3 consists of 15 residues. The V gene's germline CDR1 is MDHEN and CDR2 SYDVKM. Material for sequencing was peripheral blood. The sequence derives from a woman between 25 and 40 years old with COVID-19, enrolled during active disease. The chain combines TRBV28 with TRBJ2-3; D perhaps matches TRBD2 (5 bases). CDR3 residues: CASSRQGREQDTQYF. CDR3 DNA: TGTGCCAGCAGTCGACAAGGAAGGGAGCAAGATACGCAGTATTTT.